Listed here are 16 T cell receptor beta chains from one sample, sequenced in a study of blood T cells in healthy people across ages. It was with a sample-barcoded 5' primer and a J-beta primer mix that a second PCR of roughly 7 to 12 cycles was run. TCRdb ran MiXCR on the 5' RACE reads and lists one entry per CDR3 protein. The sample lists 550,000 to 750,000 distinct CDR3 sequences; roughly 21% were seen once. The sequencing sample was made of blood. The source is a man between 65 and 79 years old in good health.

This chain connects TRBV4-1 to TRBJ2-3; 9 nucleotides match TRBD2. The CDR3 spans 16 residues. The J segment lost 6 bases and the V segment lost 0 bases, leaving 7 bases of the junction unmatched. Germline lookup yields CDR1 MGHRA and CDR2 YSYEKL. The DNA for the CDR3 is TGCGCCAGCAGCCAAGATTCGGGTAGCGGGAGTGATACGCAGTATTTT. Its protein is CASSQDSGSGSDTQYF.

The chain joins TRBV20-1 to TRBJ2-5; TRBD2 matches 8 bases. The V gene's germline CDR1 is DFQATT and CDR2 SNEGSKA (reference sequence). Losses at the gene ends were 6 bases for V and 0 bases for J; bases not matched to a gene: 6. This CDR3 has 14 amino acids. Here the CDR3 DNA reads TGCAGTGCCAGGCTAGCGGGCAACCAAGAGACCCAGTACTTC. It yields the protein CSARLAGNQETQYF.

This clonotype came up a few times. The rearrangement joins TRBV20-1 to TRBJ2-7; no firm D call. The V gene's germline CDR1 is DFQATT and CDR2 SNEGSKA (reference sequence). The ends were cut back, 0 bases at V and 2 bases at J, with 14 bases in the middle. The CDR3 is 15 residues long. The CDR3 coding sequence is TGCAGTGCTAGAGATAATAAACTATCCCCCTACGAGCAGTACTTC. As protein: CSARDNKLSPYEQYF.

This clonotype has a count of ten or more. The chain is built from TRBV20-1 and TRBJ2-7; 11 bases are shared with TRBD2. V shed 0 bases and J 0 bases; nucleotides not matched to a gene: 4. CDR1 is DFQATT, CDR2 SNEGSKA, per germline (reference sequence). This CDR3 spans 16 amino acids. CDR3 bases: TGCAGTGCTAGAGACGACGGGACTAGCGGCTCCTACGAGCAGTACTTC. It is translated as CSARDDGTSGSYEQYF.

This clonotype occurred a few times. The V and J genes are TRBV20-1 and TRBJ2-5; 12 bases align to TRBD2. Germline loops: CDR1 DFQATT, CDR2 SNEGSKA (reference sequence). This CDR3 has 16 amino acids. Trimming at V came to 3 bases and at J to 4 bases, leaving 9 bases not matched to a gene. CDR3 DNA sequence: TGCAGTGCTAGTATGCTAGCGGGAGGGAAAGGAGAGACCCAGTACTTC. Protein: CSASMLAGGKGETQYF.

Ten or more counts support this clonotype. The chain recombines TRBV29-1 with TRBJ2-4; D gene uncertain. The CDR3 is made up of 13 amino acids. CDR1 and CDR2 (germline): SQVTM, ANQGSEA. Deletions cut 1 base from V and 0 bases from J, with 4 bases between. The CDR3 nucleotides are TGCAGCGTTGAAGGCGAAGCCAAAAACATTCAGTACTTC. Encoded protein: CSVEGEAKNIQYF.

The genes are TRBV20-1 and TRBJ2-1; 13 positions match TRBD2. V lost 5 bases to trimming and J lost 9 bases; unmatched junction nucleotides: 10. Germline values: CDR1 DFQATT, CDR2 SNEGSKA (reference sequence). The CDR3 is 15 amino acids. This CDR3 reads CSALRGLAGIGEQFF. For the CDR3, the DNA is TGCAGTGCTCTAAGGGGACTAGCGGGAATCGGTGAGCAGTTCTTC.

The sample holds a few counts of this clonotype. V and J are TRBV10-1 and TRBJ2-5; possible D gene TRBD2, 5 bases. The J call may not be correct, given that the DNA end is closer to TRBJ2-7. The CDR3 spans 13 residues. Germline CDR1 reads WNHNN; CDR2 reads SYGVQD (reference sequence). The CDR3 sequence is CASSGGSTHEQYF. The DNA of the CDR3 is TGCGCCAGCAGTGGAGGGTCCACCCACGAGCAGTACTTC.

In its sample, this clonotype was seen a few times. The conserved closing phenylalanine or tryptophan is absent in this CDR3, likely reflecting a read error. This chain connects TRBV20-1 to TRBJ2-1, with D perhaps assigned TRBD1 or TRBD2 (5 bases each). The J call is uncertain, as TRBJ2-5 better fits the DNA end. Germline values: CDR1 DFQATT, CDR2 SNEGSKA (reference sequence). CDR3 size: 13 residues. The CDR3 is CSARDGAIETQYV. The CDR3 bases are TGCAGTGCTAGAGACGGGGCCATCGAGACCCAGTACGTC.

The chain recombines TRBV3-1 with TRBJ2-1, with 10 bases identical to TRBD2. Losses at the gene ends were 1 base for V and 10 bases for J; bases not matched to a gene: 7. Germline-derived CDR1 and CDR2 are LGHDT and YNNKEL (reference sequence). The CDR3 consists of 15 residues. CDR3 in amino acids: CASSQGLAGAPEQFF. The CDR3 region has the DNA TGTGCCAGCAGCCAAGGGCTAGCGGGAGCTCCCGAGCAGTTCTTC.

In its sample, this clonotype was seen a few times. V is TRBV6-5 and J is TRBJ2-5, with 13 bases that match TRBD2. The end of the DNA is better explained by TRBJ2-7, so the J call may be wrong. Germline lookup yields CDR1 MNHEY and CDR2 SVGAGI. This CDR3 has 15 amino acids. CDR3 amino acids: CASRRTSGSTYEQYF. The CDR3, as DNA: TGTGCCAGCAGGCGGACTAGCGGGAGTACCTACGAGCAGTACTTC.

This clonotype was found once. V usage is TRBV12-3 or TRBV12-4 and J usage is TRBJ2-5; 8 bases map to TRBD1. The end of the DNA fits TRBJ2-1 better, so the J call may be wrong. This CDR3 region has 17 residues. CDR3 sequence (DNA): TGTGCCAGCAGCCCGGGACAGGCGACAAGGAGCTACAATGAGCAGTTCTTC. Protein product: CASSPGQATRSYNEQFF.

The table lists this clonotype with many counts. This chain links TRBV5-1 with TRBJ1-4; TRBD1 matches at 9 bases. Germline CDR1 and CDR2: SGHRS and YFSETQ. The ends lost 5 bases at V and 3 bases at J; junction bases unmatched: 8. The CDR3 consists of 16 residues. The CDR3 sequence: CASSAGQGSANEKLFF. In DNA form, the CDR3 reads TGCGCCAGCAGTGCAGGACAGGGGTCGGCTAATGAAAAACTGTTTTTT.

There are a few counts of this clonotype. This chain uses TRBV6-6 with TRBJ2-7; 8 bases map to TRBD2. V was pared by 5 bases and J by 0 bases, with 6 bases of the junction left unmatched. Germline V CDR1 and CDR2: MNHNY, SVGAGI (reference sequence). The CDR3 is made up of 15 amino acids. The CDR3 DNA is TGTGCCAGCAGTCCTCTAGCGGGCTTCTCCTACGAGCAGTACTTC. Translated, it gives CASSPLAGFSYEQYF.

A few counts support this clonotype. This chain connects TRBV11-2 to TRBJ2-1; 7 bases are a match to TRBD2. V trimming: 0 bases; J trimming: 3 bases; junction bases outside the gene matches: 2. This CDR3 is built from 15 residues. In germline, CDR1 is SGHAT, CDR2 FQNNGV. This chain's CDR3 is CASSLDLAVYNEQFF. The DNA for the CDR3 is TGTGCCAGCAGCTTAGATCTAGCGGTCTACAATGAGCAGTTCTTC.

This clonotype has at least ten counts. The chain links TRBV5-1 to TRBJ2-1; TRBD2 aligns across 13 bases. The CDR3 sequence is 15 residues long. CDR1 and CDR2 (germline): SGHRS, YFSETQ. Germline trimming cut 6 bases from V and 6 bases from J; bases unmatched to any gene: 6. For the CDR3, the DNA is TGCGCCAGCACCTGGACTAGCGGGAGTCTCAATGAGCAGTTCTTC. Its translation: CASTWTSGSLNEQFF. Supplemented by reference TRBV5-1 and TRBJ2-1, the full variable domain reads KAGVTQTPRYLIKTRGQQVTLSCSPISGHRSVSWYQQTPGQGLQFLFEYFSETQRNKGNFPGRFSGRQFSNSRSEMNVSTLELGDSALYLCASTWTSGSLNEQFFGPGTRLTVL.